Shown below are 5 T cell receptor beta chains from a single sample sequenced in a study of shared clonotypes between healthy human individuals (dated by TCRdb to 2020 to 2021). The method behind the library was the immunoSEQ multiplex PCR assay. TCRdb limited this immuneACCESS table to in-frame rearrangements with V and J called. A share of clones is missing; checked studies link under half to unresolved V genes, and the rest is unexplained. Recorded for this sample are 1 million to 1.3 million clones; approximately 80% of them occurred a single time. In total, the top ten clones hold roughly 0.61% of the sample. The sequencing sample was made of memory CD4+ T cells from PBMCs. The cell subset or site label of this sample denotes: CD45RA-negative fraction. Source of these receptors: a man between 18 and 35 years old in good health. Some clones in this sample may be carry-over from other donors' samples.

This clone was counted between two and nine times. The chain joins TRBV7-3 to TRBJ2-3; 7 bases align to TRBD2. The germline gives CDR1 SGHTA, CDR2 FQGTGA. The CDR3 spans 15 residues. The junction had 8 bases not matched to a gene; V was cut back by 2 bases and J by 6 bases. The CDR3, as DNA: TGTGCCAGCAGCTTATCGCTAGGGAGGGCCGATACGCAGTATTTT. It codes for CASSLSLGRADTQYF.

The rearrangement links TRBV30 to TRBJ2-1; D may be TRBD2 (5 bases). V lost 4 bases, J lost 8 bases, and 18 bases lay in between. The CDR3 has 14 amino acids. CDR1 and CDR2 from the germline V gene are GTSNPN and SVGIG (reference sequence). CDR3 sequence: CAWNVPPSRYEQFF. CDR3 coding DNA: TGTGCCTGGAACGTGCCACCTAGCCGGTATGAGCAGTTCTTC.

This chain links TRBV5-4 with TRBJ1-1; weak D call: TRBD1 (5 bases). Trimming removed 0 bases at V and 6 bases at J, with 12 bases between. The CDR3 has 14 residues. The germline V gene encodes CDR1 SGHNT and CDR2 YYREEE (reference sequence). The CDR3 DNA reads as TGTGCCAGCAGCTTGGAGGGGCAGGTTGCTGAAGCTTTCTTT. Translating it yields CASSLEGQVAEAFF.

The rearrangement joins TRBV28 to TRBJ1-1; D call uncertain. The CDR3 consists of 12 residues. Trimming shortened V by 6 bases and J by 3 bases, and 8 bases separated the two germline ends. CDR1 MDHEN and CDR2 SYDVKM come from the germline V gene. Here the CDR3 reads CASSGLYTEAFF. DNA of the CDR3: TGTGCCAGCAGCGGCCTTTACACTGAAGCTTTCTTT. Together with reference TRBV28 and TRBJ1-1, the CDR3 gives the full variable domain: DVKVTQSSRYLVKRTGEKVFLECVQDMDHENMFWYRQDPGLGLRLIYFSYDVKMKEKGDIPEGYSVSREKKERFSLILESASTNQTSMYLCASSGLYTEAFFGQGTRLTVV.

The rearrangement links TRBV19 to TRBJ1-1; D uncertain. V lost 7 bases to trimming and J lost 3 bases, with 15 bases between them. The germline CDR1 and CDR2 sequences are LNHDA and SQIVND (reference sequence). The CDR3 extends over 14 amino acids. CDR3 in DNA: TGTGCCAGTACCCCCAAAGGGAGGGACACTGAAGCTTTCTTT. Its translation: CASTPKGRDTEAFF.